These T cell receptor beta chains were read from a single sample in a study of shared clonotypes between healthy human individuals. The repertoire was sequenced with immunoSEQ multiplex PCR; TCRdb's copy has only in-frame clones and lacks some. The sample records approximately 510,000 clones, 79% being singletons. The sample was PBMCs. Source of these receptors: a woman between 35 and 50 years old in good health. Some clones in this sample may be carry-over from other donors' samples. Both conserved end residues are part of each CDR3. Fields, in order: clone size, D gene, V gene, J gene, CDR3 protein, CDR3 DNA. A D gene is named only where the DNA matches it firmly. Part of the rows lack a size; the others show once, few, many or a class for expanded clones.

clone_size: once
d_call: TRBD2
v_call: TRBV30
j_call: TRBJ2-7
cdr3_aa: CAWSGQAGVAYEQYF
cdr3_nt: TGTGCCTGGAGTGGTCAGGCGGGAGTTGCCTACGAGCAGTACTTC

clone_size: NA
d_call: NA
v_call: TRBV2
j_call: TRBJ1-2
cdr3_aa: CASSEDRSYGYTF
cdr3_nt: TGTGCCAGCAGTGAAGACAGAAGCTATGGCTACACCTTC

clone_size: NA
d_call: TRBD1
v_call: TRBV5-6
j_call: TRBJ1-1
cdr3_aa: CASSSGTGGSRTEAFF
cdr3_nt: TGTGCCAGCAGTTCCGGGACAGGGGGTTCTAGGACTGAAGCTTTCTTT

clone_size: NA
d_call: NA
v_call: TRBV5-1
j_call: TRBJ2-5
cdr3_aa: CASSLVQGGLEETQYF
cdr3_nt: TGCGCCAGCAGTTTGGTCCAGGGGGGGCTCGAAGAGACCCAGTACTTC

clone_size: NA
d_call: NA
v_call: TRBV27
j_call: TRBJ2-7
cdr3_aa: CASSLNRNSYEQYF
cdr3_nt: TGTGCCAGCAGTTTAAACCGGAACTCCTACGAGCAGTACTTC

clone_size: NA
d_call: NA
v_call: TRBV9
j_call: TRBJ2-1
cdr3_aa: CASSVARDGTNNEQFF
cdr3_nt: TGTGCCAGCAGCGTAGCGAGGGATGGAACAAACAATGAGCAGTTCTTC

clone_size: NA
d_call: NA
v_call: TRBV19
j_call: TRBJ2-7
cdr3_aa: CASSRGNLNYEQYF
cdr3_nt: TGTGCCAGTAGTAGGGGCAACCTCAACTACGAGCAGTACTTC

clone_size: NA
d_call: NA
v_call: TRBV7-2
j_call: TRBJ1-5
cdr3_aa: CASSLEGMRPQHF
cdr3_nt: TGTGCCAGCAGCTTAGAGGGGATGCGGCCCCAGCATTTT

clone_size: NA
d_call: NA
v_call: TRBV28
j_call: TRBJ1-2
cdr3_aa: CASSLPGRANYGYTF
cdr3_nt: TGTGCCAGCAGTTTACCCGGCAGGGCCAACTATGGCTACACCTTC

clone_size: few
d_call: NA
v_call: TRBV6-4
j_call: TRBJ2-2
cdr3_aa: CASSPNTGELFF
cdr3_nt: TGTGCCAGCAGTCCGAACACCGGGGAGCTGTTTTTT

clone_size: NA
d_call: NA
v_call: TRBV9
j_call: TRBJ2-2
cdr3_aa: CASSLWVTVDTGELFF
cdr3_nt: TGTGCCAGCAGCCTATGGGTGACAGTCGACACCGGGGAGCTGTTTTTT

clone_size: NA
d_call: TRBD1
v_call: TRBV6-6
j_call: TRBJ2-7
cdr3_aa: CASQMDRGPYEQYF
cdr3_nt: TGTGCCAGCCAAATGGACAGGGGGCCCTACGAGCAGTACTTC

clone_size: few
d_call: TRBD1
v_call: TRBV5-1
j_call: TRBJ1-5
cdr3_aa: CASSGGTGVNQPQHF
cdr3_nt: TGCGCCAGCAGCGGTGGGACAGGGGTCAATCAGCCCCAGCATTTT

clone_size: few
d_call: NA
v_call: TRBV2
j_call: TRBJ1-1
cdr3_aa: CASREDVEAFF
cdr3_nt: TGTGCCAGCAGGGAGGACGTCGAAGCTTTCTTT

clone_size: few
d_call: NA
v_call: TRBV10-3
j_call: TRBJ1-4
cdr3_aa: CAISEGTRSNEKLFF
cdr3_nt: TGTGCCATCAGTGAGGGAACAAGATCTAATGAAAAACTGTTTTTT

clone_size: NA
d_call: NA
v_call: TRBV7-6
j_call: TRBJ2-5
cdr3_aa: CASSLVAPPQETQYF
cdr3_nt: TGTGCCAGCAGCTTAGTGGCACCTCCCCAAGAGACCCAGTACTTC

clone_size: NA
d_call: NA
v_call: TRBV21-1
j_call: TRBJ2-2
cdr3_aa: CASSKGGGLADQRGELFF
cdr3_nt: TGTGCCAGCAGCAAAGGTGGGGGACTAGCGGACCAGAGGGGGGAGCTGTTTTTT

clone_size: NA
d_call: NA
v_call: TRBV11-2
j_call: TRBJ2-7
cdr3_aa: CASSFGFYEQYF
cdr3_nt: TGTGCCAGCAGCTTCGGTTTTTACGAGCAGTACTTC

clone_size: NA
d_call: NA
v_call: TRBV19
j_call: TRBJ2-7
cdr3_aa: CATRAEPSYEQYF
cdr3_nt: TGTGCCACTCGTGCAGAGCCAAGCTACGAGCAGTACTTC

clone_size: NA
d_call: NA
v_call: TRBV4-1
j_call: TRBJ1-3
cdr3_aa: CASSPVPNRGSGNTIYF
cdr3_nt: TGCGCCAGCAGCCCTGTACCAAACAGAGGCTCTGGAAACACCATATATTTT

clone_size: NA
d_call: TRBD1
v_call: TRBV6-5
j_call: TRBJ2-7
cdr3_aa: CASSYRGTGARKYF
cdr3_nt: TGTGCCAGCAGTTACCGTGGGACAGGGGCCAGAAAGTACTTC

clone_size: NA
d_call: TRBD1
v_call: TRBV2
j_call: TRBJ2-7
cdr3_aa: CASSLPGTGGYGTPYEQYF
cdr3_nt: TGTGCCAGCAGTTTACCCGGGACAGGGGGCTACGGAACCCCCTACGAGCAGTACTTC

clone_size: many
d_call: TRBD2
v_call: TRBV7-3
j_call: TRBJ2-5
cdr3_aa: CASSPRLAGAETQYF
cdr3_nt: TGTGCCAGCAGCCCCCGACTAGCGGGAGCAGAGACCCAGTACTTC

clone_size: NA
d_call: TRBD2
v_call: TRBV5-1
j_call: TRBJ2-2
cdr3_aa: CASSVLAGDTGELFF
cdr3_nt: TGCGCCAGCAGCGTACTAGCGGGAGACACCGGGGAGCTGTTTTTT

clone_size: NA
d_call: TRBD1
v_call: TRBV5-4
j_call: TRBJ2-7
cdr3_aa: CASSFAGGNEQYF
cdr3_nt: TGTGCCAGCAGCTTTGCAGGGGGCAACGAGCAGTACTTC

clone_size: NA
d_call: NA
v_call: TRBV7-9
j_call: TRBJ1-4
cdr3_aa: CASSSSGAANEKLFF
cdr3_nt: TGTGCCAGCAGTTCGAGCGGGGCGGCTAATGAAAAACTGTTTTTT

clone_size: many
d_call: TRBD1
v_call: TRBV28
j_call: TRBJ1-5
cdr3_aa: CASSSSGQGQPQHF
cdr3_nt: TGTGCCAGCAGTTCGTCAGGACAGGGACAGCCCCAGCATTTT

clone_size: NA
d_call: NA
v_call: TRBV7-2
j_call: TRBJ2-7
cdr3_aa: CASSLVVGAFYEQYF
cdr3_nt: TGTGCCAGCAGCTTAGTAGTTGGGGCTTTCTACGAGCAGTACTTC

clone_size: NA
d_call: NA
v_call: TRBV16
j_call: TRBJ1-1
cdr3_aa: CASSQFRGMNTEAFF
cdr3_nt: TGTGCCAGCAGCCAATTTAGGGGAATGAACACTGAAGCTTTCTTT

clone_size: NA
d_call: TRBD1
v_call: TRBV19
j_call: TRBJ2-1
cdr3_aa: CASARDRSPEQFF
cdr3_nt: TGTGCCTCCGCGAGGGACAGGTCCCCGGAGCAGTTCTTC

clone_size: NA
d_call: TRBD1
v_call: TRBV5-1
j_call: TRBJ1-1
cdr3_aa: CASSLKTGEITEAFF
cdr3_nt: TGCGCCAGCAGCTTAAAGACAGGGGAGATCACTGAAGCTTTCTTT

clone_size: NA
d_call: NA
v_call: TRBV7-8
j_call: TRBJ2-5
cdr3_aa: CASTPVARETQYF
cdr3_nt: TGTGCCAGCACCCCGGTGGCAAGAGAGACCCAGTACTTC

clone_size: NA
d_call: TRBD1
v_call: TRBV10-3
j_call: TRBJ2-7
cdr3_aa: CASSPTGGLYEQYF
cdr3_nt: TGTGCCAGCAGTCCGACAGGGGGGCTCTACGAGCAGTACTTC

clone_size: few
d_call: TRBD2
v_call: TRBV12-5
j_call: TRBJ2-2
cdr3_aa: CASGASGRKGANTGELFF
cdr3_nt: TGTGCTAGTGGTGCATCCGGGAGGAAGGGAGCCAACACCGGGGAGCTGTTTTTT